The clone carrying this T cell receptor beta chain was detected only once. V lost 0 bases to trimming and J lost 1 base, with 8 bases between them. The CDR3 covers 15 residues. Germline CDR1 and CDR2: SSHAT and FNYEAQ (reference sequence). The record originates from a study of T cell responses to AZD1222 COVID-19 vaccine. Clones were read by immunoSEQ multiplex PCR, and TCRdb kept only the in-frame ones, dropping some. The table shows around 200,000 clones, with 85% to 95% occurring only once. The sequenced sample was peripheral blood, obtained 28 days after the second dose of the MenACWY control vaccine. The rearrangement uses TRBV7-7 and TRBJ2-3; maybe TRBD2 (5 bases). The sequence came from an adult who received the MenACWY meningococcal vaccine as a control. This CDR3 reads CASSLADSGTDTQYF. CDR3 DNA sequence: TGTGCCAGCAGCTTAGCGGACTCAGGCACAGATACGCAGTATTTT. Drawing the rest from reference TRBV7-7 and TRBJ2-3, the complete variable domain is GAGVSQSPRYKVTKRGQDVTLRCDPISSHATLYWYQQALGQGPEFLTYFNYEAQPDKSGLPSDRFSAERPEGSISTLTIQRTEQRDSAMYRCASSLADSGTDTQYFGPGTRLTVL.